This TCR beta chain was captured by sequencing in a study of PD-1 blockade in classical Hodgkin lymphoma. Study summary: Once every 2 weeks, patients received intravenous nivolumab at 3 mg/kg. Study findings and constraints: Reported baseline diversity: healthy donors highest, relapsed/refractory patients lowest. CD4+ TCR diversity, unlike CD8+, rose significantly by C4D1. Nothing has yet pinned down what causes the repertoire differences, possibly disease activity or prior therapy.

CDR3 length equals 15 residues. The V end was cut by 0 bases, the J end by 2 bases, with 12 bases between. The germline V gene encodes CDR1 SGDLS and CDR2 YYNGEE. Repertoires were generated with immunoSEQ multiplex PCR, while TCRdb's copy carries only in-frame clones and drops some. The sample consists of more than 140,000 clones, about 81% of them appearing once. This clone appeared a few times. Its antigen remains unidentified. All trial patients relapsed after autologous stem cell transplantation. This sample comprised peripheral blood mononuclear cells (PBMCs), obtained before the second cycle of nivolumab. The chain couples TRBV9 to TRBJ2-7; D unclear. This clonotype originated in a human donor with classical Hodgkin lymphoma. CDR3 nucleotide sequence: TGTGCCAGCAGCGTAGGGTTTACTTCTGCCTACGAGCAGTACTTC. Protein: CASSVGFTSAYEQYF. Based on the CDR3 plus reference TRBV9 and TRBJ2-7, the full variable domain is DSGVTQTPKHLITATGQRVTLRCSPRSGDLSVYWYQQSLDQGLQFLIQYYNGEERAKGNILERFSAQQFPDLHSELNLSSLELGDSALYFCASSVGFTSAYEQYFGPGTRLTVT.